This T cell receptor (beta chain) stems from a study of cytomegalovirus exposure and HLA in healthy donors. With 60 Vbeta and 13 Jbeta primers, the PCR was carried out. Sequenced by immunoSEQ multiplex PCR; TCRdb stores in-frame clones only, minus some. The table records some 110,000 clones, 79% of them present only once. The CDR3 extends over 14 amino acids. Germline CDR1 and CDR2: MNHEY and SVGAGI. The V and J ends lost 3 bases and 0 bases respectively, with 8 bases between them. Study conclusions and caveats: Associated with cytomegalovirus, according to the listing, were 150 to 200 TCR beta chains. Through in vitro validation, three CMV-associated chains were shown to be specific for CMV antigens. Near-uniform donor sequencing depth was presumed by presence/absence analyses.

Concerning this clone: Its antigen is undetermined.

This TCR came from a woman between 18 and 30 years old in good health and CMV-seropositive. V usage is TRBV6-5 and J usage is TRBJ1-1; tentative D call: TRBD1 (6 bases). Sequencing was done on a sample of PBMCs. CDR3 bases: TGTGCCAGCAGTTATTACAGGGTGAACACTGAAGCTTTCTTT. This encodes CASSYYRVNTEAFF.